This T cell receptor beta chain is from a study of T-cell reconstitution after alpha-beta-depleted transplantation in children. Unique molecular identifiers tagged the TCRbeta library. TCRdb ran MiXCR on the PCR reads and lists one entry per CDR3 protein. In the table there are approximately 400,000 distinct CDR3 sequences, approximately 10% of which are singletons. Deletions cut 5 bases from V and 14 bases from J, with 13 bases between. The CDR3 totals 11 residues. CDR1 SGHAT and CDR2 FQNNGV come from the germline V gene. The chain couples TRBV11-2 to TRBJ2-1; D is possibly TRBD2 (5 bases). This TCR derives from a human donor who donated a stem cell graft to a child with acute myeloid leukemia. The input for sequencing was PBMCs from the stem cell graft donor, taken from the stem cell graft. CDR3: CASSEGFGEFF. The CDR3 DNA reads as TGTGCCAGCAGCGAAGGGTTCGGGGAGTTCTTC.